This T cell receptor beta chain was identified in a study of early T cells in non-severe SARS-CoV-2 infection. Whole-study context: Chains from this unsorted whole-blood bulk RNA could not be paired.

The germline gives CDR1 DFQATT, CDR2 SNEGSKA (reference sequence). V dropped 2 bases and J dropped 3 bases, with 4 bases sitting between them. The CDR3 is 11 amino acids. Broader study findings: VDJdb matching, biased toward anti-spike CD8 responses, missed private and CD4 specificities.

TCRdb processed the 5' RACE reads anew with MiXCR; each CDR3 protein has one entry. The table records tens of thousands of distinct CDR3 sequences, about 6% of them present only once. This clonotype has ten or more counts. Antigen specificity is unknown. This receptor was identified in an adult who was a healthcare worker with PCR-confirmed SARS-CoV-2 infection or an uninfected control (not recorded which). The specimen sequenced was whole blood. The chain joins TRBV20-1 to TRBJ1-2; D gene uncertain. The DNA of the CDR3 is TGCAGTGCTAGACGAGACTATGGCTACACCTTC. It yields the protein CSARRDYGYTF.